This T cell receptor beta chain comes out of a study of T-cell reconstitution after alpha-beta-depleted transplantation in children. As for this clonotype: Its antigen is unknown.

Findings and limits, study-wide: Day-60 TCRbeta diversity that was high in some patients was derived from surviving recipient T cells and thymic progenitors. Reportedly, only several hundred clones from non-depleted graft cells drove alpha-beta T-cell counts at about two months. It was newly produced T cells that mostly accounted for T-cell counts and diversity one year after transplant.

Germline V lookup: CDR1 KGHSH, CDR2 LQKENI. Losses at the gene ends were 4 bases for V and 5 bases for J; bases not matched to a gene: 9. This CDR3 is 15 amino acids long. Using unique molecular identifiers, the investigators prepared the TCRbeta library. TCRdb reprocessed the PCR reads with MiXCR, giving one entry per CDR3 protein. The table has about 1,000,000 distinct CDR3 sequences, about 29% seen once. This sequence was found in a boy younger than two who had a stem cell transplant for SCID, so the T cells may come from the graft donor. This sequence joins TRBV18 and TRBJ2-5; 8 bases match TRBD1. The sequences come from PBMCs, mostly from graft donor cells, collected 360 days after TCRalphabeta/CD19-depleted stem cell transplant. This chain's CDR3 is CASSLSPGGAETQYF. CDR3 DNA: TGTGCCAGCTCACTTTCTCCAGGGGGCGCGGAGACCCAGTACTTC.